A selection of T cell receptor beta chains follows, all from one sample in a study of CD8+ T cells in alopecia areata. Profiled with immunoSEQ multiplex PCR; TCRdb holds only in-frame clones, not every one. The data contain 200,000 to 250,000 clones, roughly two thirds of them seen just once; the ten biggest clones take up around 1.2%. The starting material was CD4+ T cells sorted from blood, obtained at week 0. Source of these receptors: a human donor with alopecia areata. Both conserved end residues are part of each CDR3. The D gene is left open where the match is weak. A clone size is listed for some rows: how often the clone was seen (once, few, many), or a class if it is expanded.

J gene,V gene,clone size,D gene,CDR3 DNA,CDR3 protein
TRBJ2-1,TRBV5-6,NA,NA,TGTGCCAGCAGCTGGGGCAGGGACTACAATGAGCAGTTCTTC,CASSWGRDYNEQFF
TRBJ2-5,TRBV2,few,NA,TGTGCCAGCAGTGAAACGCCTCTGGGGGAGACCCAGTACTTC,CASSETPLGETQYF
TRBJ1-6,TRBV5-6,NA,TRBD1,TGTGCCAGCAGCGCCTACAGGGGGCTAGTAGGATCACCCCTCCACTTT,CASSAYRGLVGSPLHF
TRBJ1-2,TRBV7-9,NA,NA,TGTGCCAGCAGCTTATCAGGGGTAGATAACTATGGCTACACCTTC,CASSLSGVDNYGYTF
TRBJ2-1,TRBV7-2,once,TRBD2,TGTGCCAGCAGACTAGCGGGGGCGAACAATGAGCAGTTCTTC,CASRLAGANNEQFF
TRBJ2-1,TRBV5-1,few,NA,TGCGCCAGCAGCTTGGGTTGGTTCAATGAGCAGTTCTTC,CASSLGWFNEQFF
TRBJ2-5,TRBV7-6,NA,NA,TGTGCCAGCAGCTTAGGGCAGGCCAGAGAGACCCAGTACTTC,CASSLGQARETQYF
TRBJ1-1,TRBV29-1,NA,NA,TGCAGCGTTGCAAGGACCTTAGGGAACACTGAAGCTTTCTTT,CSVARTLGNTEAFF
TRBJ2-7,TRBV7-2,NA,NA,TGTGCCAGCTGTCAGGGGCTCACCTACGAGCAGTACTTC,CASCQGLTYEQYF
TRBJ2-5,TRBV9,NA,NA,TGTGCCAGCAGCGTAGGACAACAAGAGACCCAGTACTTC,CASSVGQQETQYF
TRBJ2-6,TRBV29-1,few,NA,TGCAGCGTTGACTCTGGGGCCAACGTCCTGACTTTC,CSVDSGANVLTF
TRBJ2-2,TRBV27,NA,TRBD1,TGTGCCAGCAGTCGACGCCGGGACAGGGTGAACACCGGGGAGCTGTTTTTT,CASSRRRDRVNTGELFF
TRBJ2-5,TRBV29-1,few,TRBD2,TGCAGCGCGGTAGCGGGTGCTGTTGGGGAGACCCAGTACTTC,CSAVAGAVGETQYF
TRBJ2-7,TRBV29-1,NA,NA,TGCAGCGTCCGGGACACCCCTGTTGAACAGTACTTC,CSVRDTPVEQYF
TRBJ1-2,TRBV7-8,NA,NA,TGTGCCAGCAGCCAGTGGACACAGGCCCAAGGGGGCTACACCTTC,CASSQWTQAQGGYTF
TRBJ1-6,TRBV10-3,NA,NA,TGTGCCATCAGTGACAGGGATAATTCACCCCTCCACTTT,CAISDRDNSPLHF
TRBJ1-6,TRBV7-9,NA,NA,TGTGCCAGCAGGTCTTGGAGCTCCTATAATTCACCCCTCCACTTT,CASRSWSSYNSPLHF
TRBJ1-5,TRBV5-1,NA,NA,TGCGCCAGCAGCTTGAGGGTGGATCAGCCCCAGCATTTT,CASSLRVDQPQHF
TRBJ2-2,TRBV5-1,NA,NA,TGCGCCAGCAGCTTGGGAGGGAAGAACACCGGGGAGCTGTTTTTT,CASSLGGKNTGELFF
TRBJ1-4,TRBV30,NA,NA,TGTGCCTGGAGTGGGAGTACATTGGGTGAAAAACTGTTTTTT,CAWSGSTLGEKLFF
TRBJ1-1,TRBV29-1,few,NA,TGCAGCGCCCGGGAGGGGGGATCCACTGAAGCTTTCTTT,CSAREGGSTEAFF
TRBJ1-1,TRBV18,NA,NA,TGTGCCAGCCGAGGACAGTCCATGAACACTGAAGCTTTCTTT,CASRGQSMNTEAFF
TRBJ2-7,TRBV6-1,few,NA,TGTGCCAGCAGTGAAGCCGGGGCCGGAGGGTACGAGCAGTACTTC,CASSEAGAGGYEQYF
TRBJ2-5,TRBV7-3,few,NA,TGTGCCAGCAGCTTAGGCCCGGGGTTTGGGCAAGAGACCCAGTACTTC,CASSLGPGFGQETQYF
TRBJ2-7,TRBV6-6,NA,NA,TGTGCCAGCAGTTTCCAGGGGCCAAACTCCTACGAGCAGTACTTC,CASSFQGPNSYEQYF
TRBJ1-2,TRBV2,few,NA,TGTGCCAGCAGTGAATATGGGGTCGCTGGCTACACCTTC,CASSEYGVAGYTF
TRBJ2-5,TRBV29-1,few,TRBD2,TGCAGCGTGGAGCTAGCGGGACAAGAGACCCAGTACTTC,CSVELAGQETQYF
TRBJ2-1,TRBV5-6,NA,NA,TGTGCCAGCAGAGTATCGGGTGAGCAGTTCTTC,CASRVSGEQFF
TRBJ1-4,TRBV29-1,NA,NA,TGCAGCGTCAGGACAGACATGAATGAAAAACTGTTTTTT,CSVRTDMNEKLFF
TRBJ1-2,TRBV2,NA,NA,TGTGCCAGCAGTATGGCGCAAGGCTACACCTTC,CASSMAQGYTF
TRBJ1-5,TRBV15,NA,NA,TGTGCCACCAGCAGAGAACGAGGCGTCTCCCGAGAGGCCCAGCATTTT,CATSRERGVSREAQHF
TRBJ2-5,TRBV7-3,NA,NA,TGTGCCAGCAGCTGGACACGGCAAGAGACCCAGTACTTC,CASSWTRQETQYF
TRBJ2-1,TRBV29-1,once,TRBD1,TGCAGCGTTGAGGATAAAACAGGGGACTACAATGAGCAGTTCTTC,CSVEDKTGDYNEQFF
TRBJ2-5,TRBV29-1,few,NA,TGCAGCGCTGACTCGAAAGAGACCCAGTACTTC,CSADSKETQYF
TRBJ2-7,TRBV11-2,NA,NA,TGTGCCAGCAGCTCCAGGGAGTGGAACGAGCAGTACTTC,CASSSREWNEQYF
TRBJ1-1,TRBV29-1,few,NA,TGCAGCGTTGAAAGACAGTTGGCCACTGAAGCTTTCTTT,CSVERQLATEAFF
TRBJ2-5,TRBV30,few,NA,TGTGCCTGGAGTCTACAGGGGGGGAAGACCCAGTACTTC,CAWSLQGGKTQYF
TRBJ1-1,TRBV30,once,NA,TGTGCCTCCCTCGGGGGTTCTTACTGGAACACTGAAGCTTTCTTT,CASLGGSYWNTEAFF
TRBJ1-6,TRBV5-1,NA,NA,TGCGCCAGCAGCTTGTGGTCCCCTCCTGTGAATTCACCCCTCCACTTT,CASSLWSPPVNSPLHF
TRBJ1-3,TRBV30,NA,NA,TGTGCCTGGATTCCACTCGGACATCCTGGAAACACCATATATTTT,CAWIPLGHPGNTIYF
TRBJ1-3,TRBV30,NA,NA,TGTGCCTGGAGTGTATTTGGAAACACCATATATTTT,CAWSVFGNTIYF
TRBJ2-7,TRBV4-2,NA,NA,TGTGCCAGCAGCCAGGGACTCTCCTACGAGCAGTACTTC,CASSQGLSYEQYF
TRBJ1-2,TRBV7-2,NA,NA,TGTGCCAGCAGCTCCTACAGCTATGGCTACACCTTC,CASSSYSYGYTF
TRBJ1-5,TRBV12-5,NA,NA,TGTGCTAGTGGCCAGGGGTTGGGCAATCAGCCCCAGCATTTT,CASGQGLGNQPQHF
TRBJ2-5,TRBV29-1,NA,NA,TGCAGCGTAGGTCAGGGGCGGCAAGAGACCCAGTACTTC,CSVGQGRQETQYF
TRBJ2-3,TRBV4-2,NA,TRBD2,TGTGCCAGCAGCCGATTAGCGGGGGATAGCACAGATACGCAGTATTTT,CASSRLAGDSTDTQYF
TRBJ1-5,TRBV19,NA,NA,TGTGCCAGTAGGCCCGGGAATCAGCCCCAGCATTTT,CASRPGNQPQHF
TRBJ2-5,TRBV27,NA,TRBD1,TGTGCCAGCAGTGCGAACAGGGGGCTAGAGACCCAGTACTTC,CASSANRGLETQYF
TRBJ2-3,TRBV6-5,NA,NA,TGTGCCAGCAGTTCGCGGGGACCGGCAGATACGCAGTATTTT,CASSSRGPADTQYF